This record looks at one TCR beta chain sequence and its context. Its antigen is unidentified. Sequenced by immunoSEQ multiplex PCR; TCRdb stores in-frame clones only, minus some. The repertoire holds approximately 150,000 clones, with approximately 90% as singletons. This sample was included in a study of T cell responses to AZD1222 COVID-19 vaccine. Notes on the study in general: White British donors predominated, females outnumbered males, and clonal diversity was possibly underestimated.

V lost 1 base, J lost 7 bases, and 14 bases lay in between. The length of the CDR3 is 14 residues. Per germline, CDR1 SGHTA and CDR2 FQGNSA. The chain combines TRBV7-2 with TRBJ2-7; D possibly corresponds to TRBD2 (5 bases). The material was peripheral blood, obtained 28 days after the second AZD1222 dose. This sequence originates from an adult who received the AZD1222 COVID-19 vaccine. CDR3 sequence reads: CASSLGPMSGEQYF. DNA of the CDR3: TGTGCCAGCAGCTTAGGGCCGATGTCGGGAGAGCAGTACTTC.